This T cell receptor beta chain was documented in a study of T cell repertoires in cytomegalovirus infection (dated by TCRdb to between 2018 and 2020). Notes on the research overall: Donor HLA type was relevant to the analysis, because carriage of CMV infection together with the matching HLA type was indicated by public TCR beta signatures.

CDR1 and CDR2 are drawn from the germline V gene: SGDLS, YYNGEE. V ends up 4 bases short and J 0 bases short, with an unmatched junction base count of 7. From its cysteine to its phenylalanine, the CDR3 spans 17 amino acids. The retained sequence is limited to the CDR3, 51 bases, with the frame set at the first base. The study at large found these results: The ex vivo response was dominated by HLA-C-restricted CMV-specific TCR beta clonotypes, which also provided the single most frequent clonotype in two of eight donors. Cumulative frequency of public TCR beta family members discriminated carriers of CMV infection plus the relevant HLA type in this cohort and an independent approximately 350-donor cohort.

Details on this clonotype: The specificity of this receptor is unknown. No much larger clone exists at a distance of one base, and base qualities are not known.

These reads were obtained on an Illumina HiSeq 1500. TCRdb reanalyzed the raw reads on its own, using fastp at Q25 for trimming and MiXCR for clone calling, and kept in-frame beta chains. Rows merge per CDR3 protein into single entries with the most common DNA and genes. Within this sample are over 450,000 distinct CDR3 sequences, with around 11% of them counted one time only. The ten biggest clones cover more than 8.5% of the sample. This chain joins TRBV9 to TRBJ2-6; 7 central nucleotides agree with TRBD1. The TCR was taken from a human donor in good health (CMV status not recorded). Some clones in this sample may be carry-over from other donors' samples. Sequencing was done on a sample of PBMCs. CDR3 reads: CASSIGQVASGANVLTF. The sequence in DNA is TGTGCCAGCAGCATAGGACAGGTGGCCTCTGGGGCCAACGTCCTGACTTTC.